The 18 T cell receptor beta chains below come from one sample, sequenced in a study of tumor-infiltrating lymphocytes in primary liver carcinoma. Co-extraction of RNA and DNA was performed on about 19-31 mg of unsorted bulk tissue. TCR beta cDNA came from 400 to 500 ng total RNA, primed with a constant-region primer. Researchers made the TCR beta libraries by running three nested multiplex PCR rounds with slightly modified ARM-PCR. TRBV1-TRBV30 forward primers and a C-beta reverse primer were used in the first two PCR rounds, which each ran for around 10 cycles. TCRdb independently ran MiXCR on the multiplex PCR reads; one entry per CDR3 protein. The data contain 95,000 to 150,000 distinct CDR3 sequences, around 64% of them seen just once; the ten biggest clones take up roughly 8%. Material for sequencing was liver tumor tissue from sampling region 3. This sample's subset: tumor region T3, left-lateral pole. Receptor source: a woman in her sixties or seventies with primary liver carcinoma and hepatitis B virus infection.

On this clonotype: The junction does not match germline at one end; this may be a read error. The V gene is TRBV11-2, the J gene TRBJ2-7, with D perhaps given as TRBD1 or TRBD2 (5 bases each). The CDR3 contains 14 residues. Germline V lookup: CDR1 SGHAT, CDR2 FQNNGV. CDR3 DNA sequence: TGTGCCGGCAGCTCTACTGTTGGGACCTACGAGCAATACTTC. It specifies CAGSSTVGTYEQYF.

Notes on this clonotype: This may be a read error, as it is one base from a much larger clone. The chain joins TRBV7-9 to TRBJ1-3, with D maybe TRBD1 (5 bases). V gave up 1 base and J gave up 7 bases, with 14 bases separating them. Germline CDR1 and CDR2: SEHNR and FQNEAQ (reference sequence). The CDR3 runs to 15 residues. CDR3 coding DNA: TGTGCCAGCAGCTTAGTCCGCGCCCGGGGGAACACCATATATTTT. Translated: CASSLVRARGNTIYF.

V usage is TRBV9 and J usage is TRBJ2-3; tentative D call: TRBD1 (6 bases). This CDR3 is built from 15 residues. V gave up 6 bases and J gave up 3 bases, with 17 bases separating them. The germline gives CDR1 SGDLS, CDR2 YYNGEE. In DNA, the CDR3 is TGTGCCAGCACCCCAGGGGTAGTAGCGACAGATACGCAGTATTTT. This sequence encodes CASTPGVVATDTQYF.

This sequence joins TRBV20-1 and TRBJ1-2; 8 bases map to TRBD1. Losses at the gene ends were 2 bases for V and 4 bases for J; bases not matched to a gene: 6. Germline lookup yields CDR1 DFQATT and CDR2 SNEGSKA (reference sequence). There are 14 residues in the CDR3. The DNA of the CDR3 is TGCAGTGCTAGACTGACAGGGGACATCTATGGCTACACCTTC. Amino acid sequence: CSARLTGDIYGYTF.

This clonotype was observed at least ten times. The chain links TRBV12-3 or TRBV12-4 to TRBJ1-2; D unclear. The V end was cut by 3 bases, the J end by 6 bases, with 11 bases between. This CDR3 region has 13 residues. The CDR3, as DNA: TGTGCCAGCAGTTTCGGGCAGCTCAATGGCTACACCTTC. Its protein is CASSFGQLNGYTF.

This clonotype was seen repeatedly, ten times or more. This sequence joins TRBV4-2 and TRBJ2-1; unclear D gene. The V gene's germline CDR1 is LGHNA and CDR2 YNFKEQ. The CDR3 contains 14 residues. V was shortened by 1 base and J by 7 bases, with 11 bases between the two germline ends. The CDR3 DNA reads as TGTGCCAGCAGCCAAGGAACGGGCGTTAATGAGCAGTTCTTC. It encodes CASSQGTGVNEQFF.

This clonotype appeared once. One junction end disagrees with the germline gene, perhaps due to a read error. The V gene is TRBV11-2, the J gene TRBJ2-1; D is perhaps TRBD2 (6 bases). The CDR3 length is 15 residues. From germline, CDR1 is SGHAT and CDR2 FQNNGV. The CDR3 coding sequence is TGTGCCAGCAGCTTAATATCACCGTCAACGGGGGAGCGGTTCTTC. Translation: CASSLISPSTGERFF. Using reference TRBV11-2 and TRBJ2-1 for the parts outside the CDR3, the full variable domain is EAGVAQSPRYKIIEKRQSVAFWCNPISGHATLYWYQQILGQGPKLLIQFQNNGVVDDSQLPKDRFSAERLKGVDSTLKIQPAKLEDSAVYLCASSLISPSTGERFFGPGTRLTVL.

About this clonotype: An end of the junction does not agree with germline; a read error may underlie this. J is TRBJ1-1 and V is TRBV11-1; D remains unclear. The CDR3 spans 14 residues. Germline V gives CDR1 SGHAT, CDR2 FQDESV (reference sequence). CDR3 DNA sequence: TGTGCCAGCAGCTACTCCAGAGTGAACACTGAAGCTTCCTTT. This sequence encodes CASSYSRVNTEASF.

The rearrangement links TRBV28 to TRBJ2-5, with TRBD1 as a possible D gene (6 bases). Trimming removed 4 bases at V and 0 bases at J, with 15 bases between. The CDR3 sequence is 16 residues long. Germline assignment: CDR1 MDHEN and CDR2 SYDVKM. CDR3 loop: CASSSSSGHYQETQYF. The CDR3 region has the DNA TGTGCCAGCAGTTCCTCGTCGGGACACTACCAAGAGACCCAGTACTTC. Combining the CDR3 with reference TRBV28 and TRBJ2-5 gives the whole variable domain DVKVTQSSRYLVKRTGEKVFLECVQDMDHENMFWYRQDPGLGLRLIYFSYDVKMKEKGDIPEGYSVSREKKERFSLILESASTNQTSMYLCASSSSSGHYQETQYFGPGTRLLVL.

The V gene is TRBV28, the J gene TRBJ1-2, with TRBD1 matching over 7 bases. Germline values: CDR1 MDHEN, CDR2 SYDVKM. This CDR3 spans 16 amino acids. J was trimmed by 2 bases and V by 3 bases; bases with no gene match: 9. CDR3: CASSFSHGTDNYGYTF. CDR3 in DNA: TGTGCCAGCAGTTTTTCTCACGGGACAGACAACTATGGCTACACCTTC.

This clonotype occurred many times. V gene TRBV12-3 or TRBV12-4 combines with J gene TRBJ2-7, with unresolved D. This CDR3 has 13 residues. V was pared by 1 base and J by 4 bases, with 8 bases between. CDR3 sequence: CASSLVVGYEQYF. The CDR3 region has the DNA TGTGCCAGCAGTTTAGTTGTAGGGTACGAGCAGTACTTC.

About this clonotype: One end of the junction fails to match germline, which may point to a read error. The J gene is TRBJ1-2, the V gene TRBV29-1, with a weak D call TRBD1 (6 bases). The germline V gene has CDR1 SQVTM and CDR2 ANQGSEA. The CDR3 contains 12 residues. This CDR3 is CNVERGSYGYTF. CDR3 bases: TGCAACGTTGAAAGGGGGAGCTATGGGTACACCTTC.

Details on this clonotype: No conserved phenylalanine or tryptophan ends this CDR3, so it is likely a read error. The chain couples TRBV10-2 to TRBJ2-5; D might be TRBD1 (5 bases). Germline CDR1 WSHSY, CDR2 SAAADI. V was clipped by 2 bases and J by 9 bases, with 19 bases between them. The CDR3 has 15 residues. The CDR3 sequence: CASSEAGAGRGAQYL. For the CDR3, the DNA is TGCGCCAGCAGTGAGGCAGGCGCAGGGCGTGGGGCCCAGTACCTC.

With regard to this clonotype: Lacking the conserved final phenylalanine or tryptophan, this CDR3 likely reflects a read error. The V gene is TRBV4-1, the J gene TRBJ2-7, with D possibly TRBD1 on 6 matching bases. CDR3 length equals 13 residues. Trimming removed 2 bases at V and 4 bases at J, with 9 bases between. Germline lookup yields CDR1 MGHRA and CDR2 YSYEKL. The CDR3 here is CASSQQGQYEQYL. The CDR3 DNA follows: TGCGCCAGCAGCCAACAGGGACAATACGAGCAGTACTTG.

Remarks on this clonotype: This likely comes from a read error, as the CDR3 has no conserved phenylalanine or tryptophan at its end. The chain has TRBV28 and TRBJ1-1; D uncertain. Germline assignment: CDR1 MDHEN and CDR2 SYDVKM. The CDR3 extends over 11 amino acids. As DNA, the CDR3 is TGTGCCAGTAGTTTAAGCGCTGAAGCTTTCATT. Translating it yields CASSLSAEAFI.

The sample holds many counts of this clonotype. The chain recombines TRBV6-6 with TRBJ2-1, with a possible D match to TRBD1 (6 bases). The CDR3 extends over 16 amino acids. Trimming removed 2 bases from V and 7 bases from J, with 18 bases in between. CDR1 MNHNY and CDR2 SVGAGI come from the germline V gene (reference sequence). The CDR3 region has the DNA TGTGCCAGCAGTTACGGTCAAAACAGGGCGAGGAATGAGCAGTTCTTC. Translating it yields CASSYGQNRARNEQFF.

This clonotype was seen only once. The V gene is TRBV6-6, the J gene TRBJ2-3; tentative D call: TRBD1 (5 bases). CDR1 is MNHNY and CDR2 is SVGAGI in the germline V gene (reference sequence). V lost 4 bases and J 11 bases, leaving 13 bases between the germline ends. The CDR3 spans 12 residues. The CDR3 DNA reads TGTGCCAGCAGTTTGGGCACAGGTAGGCAGTATTTT. Translated, it gives CASSLGTGRQYF.

This chain uses TRBV9 with TRBJ2-4; D possibly corresponds to TRBD2 (5 bases). The V end was cut by 10 bases, the J end by 0 bases, with 29 bases between. The CDR3 length is 19 residues. Germline V gene lookup returns CDR1 SGDLS and CDR2 YYNGEE. CDR3 sequence reads: CAGSGFEGFTTQAKNIQYF. As DNA, the CDR3 is TGTGCCGGGTCGGGATTTGAGGGCTTCACTACACAAGCCAAAAACATTCAGTACTTC.